These T cell receptor beta chains were read from a single sample in a study of glioma-infiltrating T cells after dendritic cell vaccination. Clones were sequenced by immunoSEQ multiplex PCR, and TCRdb holds only the in-frame ones, with some missing. This table has 110,000 or so clones, around 91% appearing once. The sequencing here drew on blood, taken after dendritic cell vaccination. The receptors were sampled from a human donor with glioblastoma. CDR3s include the opening cysteine and the closing phenylalanine or tryptophan. A D gene is named only where the DNA matches it firmly. Part of the rows lack a size; the others show once, few, many or a class for expanded clones.

v_gene,abundance,d_gene,j_gene,CDR3aa,CDR3nt
TRBV2,NA,NA,TRBJ1-3,CASSESQGSGNTIYF,TGTGCCAGCAGTGAATCACAGGGCTCTGGAAACACCATATATTTT
TRBV11-3,NA,NA,TRBJ2-1,CASSLYLTTYNEQFF,TGTGCCAGCAGCTTATACCTAACGACCTACAATGAGCAGTTCTTC
TRBV6-1,NA,NA,TRBJ2-5,CASTDTQGPQETQYF,TGTGCCAGCACTGACACCCAGGGCCCCCAAGAGACCCAGTACTTC
TRBV19,NA,TRBD1,TRBJ2-7,CASSTQPGQSYEQHF,TGTGCCAGTAGTACCCAACCGGGACAGAGCTACGAGCAGCACTTC
TRBV5-4,NA,TRBD1,TRBJ2-1,CASSDGQGEYNEQFF,TGTGCCAGCAGCGACGGACAGGGGGAATACAATGAGCAGTTCTTC
TRBV2,NA,TRBD1,TRBJ2-7,CASFGTPGTGGEQYF,TGTGCCAGCTTTGGAACTCCCGGGACAGGCGGCGAGCAGTACTTC
TRBV6-6,NA,NA,TRBJ2-1,CASSQDFRNEQFF,TGTGCCAGCAGTCAGGACTTCAGAAATGAGCAGTTCTTC
TRBV10-2,NA,NA,TRBJ1-2,CASFATDYGYTF,TGCGCCAGCTTCGCTACAGACTATGGCTACACCTTC
TRBV11-3,NA,TRBD1,TRBJ1-2,CASSPGQGAQGYTF,TGTGCCAGCAGCCCAGGACAGGGGGCGCAGGGCTACACCTTC
TRBV7-3,NA,TRBD1,TRBJ1-2,CASSYRRDSEFYYGYTF,TGTGCCAGCAGCTACCGCCGGGACAGTGAGTTTTACTATGGCTACACCTTC
TRBV2,few,TRBD1,TRBJ2-4,CASSDLGQGIQYF,TGTGCCAGCAGTGACCTGGGACAGGGGATTCAGTACTTC
TRBV5-1,NA,TRBD1,TRBJ1-2,CASSFAGDSSYGYTF,TGCGCCAGCAGCTTTGCTGGGGACAGCAGCTATGGCTACACCTTC
TRBV7-9,NA,NA,TRBJ1-4,CASSSGVTFLTEKLFF,TGTGCCAGCAGCTCCGGGGTTACATTCTTGACCGAAAAACTGTTTTTT
TRBV6-1,NA,NA,TRBJ2-5,CAGRRGPQETQYF,TGTGCCGGCAGAAGGGGCCCCCAAGAGACCCAGTACTTC
TRBV19,NA,NA,TRBJ1-5,CASGGEYSNQPQHF,TGTGCCAGCGGCGGGGAATATAGCAATCAGCCCCAGCATTTT
TRBV5-6,few,NA,TRBJ2-7,CASSPTGSYEQYF,TGTGCCAGCAGCCCAACAGGGTCCTACGAGCAGTACTTC
TRBV11-2,NA,TRBD1,TRBJ1-1,CASSLGQASSEAFF,TGTGCCAGCAGCCTCGGACAGGCCTCATCAGAAGCTTTCTTT
TRBV5-1,NA,NA,TRBJ2-7,CASSLAMERLYEQYF,TGCGCCAGCAGCTTGGCCATGGAGAGACTCTACGAGCAGTACTTC
TRBV19,NA,TRBD1,TRBJ2-7,CASRPQGASYEQYF,TGTGCCAGTAGGCCCCAGGGGGCGAGCTACGAGCAGTACTTC
TRBV7-8,NA,TRBD1,TRBJ1-6,CASSPYRDSYNSPLHF,TGTGCCAGCAGCCCCTACCGGGACAGCTATAATTCACCCCTCCACTTT
TRBV27,NA,NA,TRBJ1-2,CASPGDAIDGYTF,TGTGCGAGTCCAGGGGACGCGATCGATGGCTACACCTTC
TRBV27,NA,NA,TRBJ1-2,CASSPHRDFGRVGYTF,TGTGCCAGCAGTCCACACCGGGACTTTGGGAGAGTTGGCTACACCTTC
TRBV10-3,NA,TRBD2,TRBJ2-1,CAITGTSSGDEQFF,TGTGCCATCACCGGGACTAGCTCGGGCGATGAGCAGTTCTTC
TRBV27,NA,TRBD1,TRBJ2-2,CASNRDRVSGELFF,TGTGCCAGCAACCGGGACAGGGTGAGCGGGGAGCTGTTTTTT
TRBV10-3,NA,TRBD1,TRBJ2-7,CAISLGQTLTYEQYF,TGTGCCATCAGTTTGGGACAGACTTTGACCTACGAGCAGTACTTC
TRBV5-1,NA,NA,TRBJ1-1,CASSVQGLGTEAFF,TGCGCCAGCAGCGTTCAGGGATTGGGCACTGAAGCTTTCTTT
TRBV11-2,NA,NA,TRBJ2-7,CASTKGGSYEQYF,TGTGCCAGCACCAAAGGGGGCTCCTACGAGCAGTACTTC
TRBV29-1,NA,TRBD1,TRBJ2-1,CSTGTGSYNEQFF,TGCAGCACCGGGACAGGGTCCTACAATGAGCAGTTCTTC
TRBV2,NA,TRBD2,TRBJ2-3,CASTSNSGGDTQYF,TGTGCCAGCACCTCAAATAGCGGGGGGGATACGCAGTATTTT
TRBV5-1,NA,TRBD1,TRBJ1-4,CASSSGQSNEKLFF,TGCGCCAGCAGCTCGGGACAGTCTAATGAAAAACTGTTTTTT
TRBV4-2,once,NA,TRBJ1-4,CASSQEQGYEKLFF,TGTGCCAGCAGCCAAGAGCAGGGTTATGAAAAACTGTTTTTT
TRBV30,NA,TRBD1,TRBJ1-1,CAWTPGGTEAFF,TGTGCCTGGACCCCAGGGGGCACTGAAGCTTTCTTT
TRBV11-3,NA,TRBD2,TRBJ2-7,CASSTRLAGGFYEQYF,TGTGCCAGCAGCACTCGACTAGCGGGAGGATTCTACGAGCAGTACTTC
TRBV30,NA,NA,TRBJ1-2,CAWSVVQTNYGYTF,TGTGCCTGGAGTGTGGTGCAGACAAACTATGGCTACACCTTC
TRBV19,NA,TRBD2,TRBJ2-1,CASSPTRTSGRSGVDNEQFF,TGTGCCAGTAGCCCCACCCGGACTAGCGGGAGGAGTGGGGTAGACAATGAGCAGTTCTTC
TRBV29-1,NA,NA,TRBJ1-2,CSVEVRNSNYGYTF,TGCAGCGTTGAAGTCAGGAATTCTAACTATGGCTACACCTTC
TRBV6-5,NA,TRBD1,TRBJ1-1,CASSWTGGTEAFF,TGTGCCAGCAGTTGGACAGGGGGCACTGAAGCTTTCTTT
TRBV15,NA,TRBD2,TRBJ2-7,CATSSRLAGAVGYEQYF,TGTGCCACCAGCAGTAGGCTAGCGGGAGCAGTCGGGTACGAGCAGTACTTC
TRBV30,NA,NA,TRBJ2-2,CAWSAGVRTGELFF,TGTGCCTGGAGTGCGGGAGTGAGAACCGGGGAGCTGTTTTTT
TRBV9,NA,NA,TRBJ1-4,CASSASGESGEKLFF,TGTGCCAGCAGCGCGTCAGGGGAATCGGGTGAAAAACTGTTTTTT
TRBV5-1,few,TRBD1,TRBJ1-6,CASSEQGVYSPLHF,TGCGCCAGCAGCGAACAGGGGGTTTATTCACCCCTCCACTTT
TRBV6-1,NA,TRBD1,TRBJ1-6,CASRLDRPDSPLHF,TGTGCCAGCAGATTGGACAGGCCGGATTCACCCCTCCACTTT
TRBV28,NA,NA,TRBJ2-1,CASSRAGLGLNEQFF,TGTGCCAGCAGCCGGGCCGGACTTGGACTGAATGAGCAGTTCTTC
TRBV27,few,NA,TRBJ2-5,CASSFSGHQETQYF,TGTGCCAGCAGTTTTAGCGGACACCAAGAGACCCAGTACTTC
TRBV7-9,NA,TRBD1,TRBJ2-7,CASSRSGGRGTYEQYF,TGTGCCAGCAGCCGTTCAGGGGGCAGAGGGACCTACGAGCAGTACTTC
TRBV11-3,NA,TRBD1,TRBJ1-2,CASSPRDRASGYTF,TGTGCCAGCAGCCCCCGGGACAGGGCTTCGGGCTACACCTTC
TRBV7-3,NA,NA,TRBJ1-3,CASSRDPSGDTIYF,TGTGCCAGCAGCCGAGACCCCTCGGGGGACACCATATATTTT
TRBV13,NA,NA,TRBJ2-3,CASSLRGVGVLGTDTQYF,TGTGCCAGCAGCTTAAGAGGAGTCGGGGTCTTAGGCACAGATACGCAGTATTTT
TRBV6-6,NA,TRBD1,TRBJ1-2,CASSRWDRGAEYGYTF,TGTGCCAGCAGTAGATGGGACAGGGGTGCGGAATATGGCTACACCTTC
TRBV7-9,few,TRBD1,TRBJ2-2,CASSSRDSNTGELFF,TGTGCCAGCAGCTCCCGGGACAGCAACACCGGGGAGCTGTTTTTT
TRBV19,NA,NA,TRBJ1-2,CASSNTGMDGYTF,TGTGCCAGTAGTAATACAGGGATGGATGGCTACACCTTC
TRBV2,NA,NA,TRBJ2-7,CASSEGETYEQYF,TGTGCCAGCAGTGAAGGTGAGACCTACGAGCAGTACTTC